Below are 10 T cell receptor beta chains sequenced from a single sample in a study of blood T cell repertoires in COVID-19. Sequencing was performed with immunoSEQ multiplex PCR; in TCRdb, only in-frame clones are kept and a portion is missing. The sample records 110,000 to 150,000 clones, less than 85% being singletons. What was sequenced was peripheral blood. All receptors come from a woman older than 75 in a cohort sampled during active or convalescent COVID-19.

Only a few counts were recorded for this clone. The chain joins TRBV6-5 to TRBJ1-1, with TRBD1 matching over 7 bases. V gave up 10 bases and J gave up 4 bases; unmatched junction bases: 12. From germline, CDR1 is MNHEY and CDR2 SVGAGI. CDR3 length: 14 amino acids. The CDR3 DNA follows: TGTGCCACCCTAAGGCAGGGGGGAGTCACTGAAGCTTTCTTT. Translating it yields CATLRQGGVTEAFF.

This chain uses TRBV19 with TRBJ2-4, with 9 bases that match TRBD1. Looked up from germline, CDR1 is LNHDA and CDR2 is SQIVND (reference sequence). The CDR3 covers 17 residues. V lost 2 bases, J lost 3 bases, and 8 bases stayed unmatched. The CDR3: CASSIPAGQGYKNIQYF. For the CDR3, the DNA is TGTGCCAGTAGTATACCGGCGGGACAGGGTTACAAAAACATTCAGTACTTC.

In its sample, this clone was seen once. Other nucleotide sequences from this sample produce the same CDR3. This rearrangement joins TRBV3-1 (or the pseudogene TRBV3-2) to TRBJ1-2; no clear D gene. The CDR3 is made up of 12 amino acids. Per the germline V gene, CDR1 is LGHDT and CDR2 is YNNKEL (reference sequence). With 1 base removed from V and 5 bases from J, the gap between germline ends came to 5 bases. CDR3 amino acids: CASSQAGYGYTF. Written as DNA, the CDR3 is TGTGCCAGCAGCCAAGCGGGGTATGGCTACACCTTC.

CDR3 DNA: TGTGCCAGCCGTAGCGGGGGGGTCTACAATGAGCAGTTCTTC. Translation gives CASRSGGVYNEQFF. The rearrangement links TRBV6-5 to TRBJ2-1; 11 nucleotides match TRBD2. The germline CDR1 and CDR2 sequences are MNHEY and SVGAGI. With 8 bases clipped from V and 3 bases from J, the junction kept 3 bases outside the gene matches. CDR3 size: 14 residues.

The V gene is TRBV5-1, the J gene TRBJ1-5; D may be TRBD1 (5 bases). CDR1 and CDR2 (germline): SGHRS, YFSETQ. The CDR3 is 13 amino acids. With 4 bases removed from V and 2 bases from J, the gap between germline ends came to 7 bases. The CDR3 nucleotides are TGCGCCAGCAGCGTACAGGGCAATCAGCCCCAGCATTTT. It is translated as CASSVQGNQPQHF.

The J gene is TRBJ1-3, the V gene TRBV5-6; maybe TRBD1 (5 bases). The CDR3 has 16 amino acids. Germline loops: CDR1 SGHDT, CDR2 YYEEEE. The V gene lost 1 base and the J gene lost 4 bases, with 15 bases spanning the gap. The CDR3 loop is CASSLLGPLRGNTIYF. CDR3 coding DNA: TGTGCCAGCAGCTTGTTGGGGCCCTTGCGAGGAAACACCATATATTTT.

The V call is TRBV27, the J call TRBJ1-2, with TRBD1 matching 7 bases. The V gene end was trimmed by 0 bases and the J gene end by 2 bases; junction bases not matched to a gene: 3. Germline CDR1 is MNHEY and CDR2 is SMNVEV (reference sequence). The CDR3 is 15 amino acids. CDR3 bases: TGTGCCAGCAGTTTATCCCCGGGACAGAACTATGGCTACACCTTC. As protein: CASSLSPGQNYGYTF.

The rearrangement uses TRBV24-1 and TRBJ1-2; TRBD1 might be the D (6 bases). Germline CDR1 is KGHDR and CDR2 is SFDVKD. The ends were cut back, 4 bases at V and 6 bases at J, with 17 bases in the middle. CDR3 length: 15 residues. For the CDR3, the DNA is TGTGCCACCAGTGAGGGACACGGGAGGGTCGATGGCTACACCTTC. It encodes CATSEGHGRVDGYTF.

V is TRBV12-3 or TRBV12-4 and J is TRBJ1-2; weak D call: TRBD1 (6 bases). The CDR3 has 11 amino acids. The V end was cut by 6 bases, the J end by 4 bases, with 6 bases between. CDR3 bases: TGTGCCAGCAGGACAGGCTATGGCTACACCTTC. Translating it yields CASRTGYGYTF.

This clone was observed once. The J gene is TRBJ1-4, the V gene TRBV2; possibly TRBD1 for D (5 bases). From germline, CDR1 is SNHLY and CDR2 FYNNEI. The CDR3 consists of 14 residues. V lost 6 bases and J 8 bases, leaving 16 bases between the germline ends. The CDR3 sequence: CASRDTLGNEKLFF. The CDR3 nucleotides read TGTGCCAGCAGGGACACCCTGGGGAACGAAAAACTGTTTTTT.